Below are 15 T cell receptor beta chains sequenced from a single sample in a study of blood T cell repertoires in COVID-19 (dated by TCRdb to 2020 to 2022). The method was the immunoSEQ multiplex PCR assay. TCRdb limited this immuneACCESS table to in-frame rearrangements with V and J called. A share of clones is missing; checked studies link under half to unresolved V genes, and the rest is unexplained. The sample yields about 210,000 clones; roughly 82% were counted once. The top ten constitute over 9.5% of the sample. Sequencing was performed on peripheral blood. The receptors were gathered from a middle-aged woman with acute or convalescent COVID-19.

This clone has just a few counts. The CDR3 nucleotides read TGTGCCAGCAGTTTAAACGACAGGGAAGGACAGCCCCAGCATTTT. Its protein is CASSLNDREGQPQHF. The genes are TRBV27 and TRBJ1-5, with TRBD1 identical over 7 bases. Germline V gene sequence: CDR1 MNHEY, CDR2 SMNVEV (reference sequence). V was pared by 2 bases and J by 7 bases, with 8 bases of the junction left unmatched. The CDR3 is 15 amino acids.

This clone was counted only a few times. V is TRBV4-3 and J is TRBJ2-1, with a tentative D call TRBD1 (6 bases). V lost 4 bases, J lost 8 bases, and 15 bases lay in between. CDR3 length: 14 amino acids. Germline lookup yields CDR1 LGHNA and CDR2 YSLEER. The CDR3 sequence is CASSRQVFTDEQFF. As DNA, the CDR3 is TGCGCCAGCAGCCGACAGGTTTTTACCGATGAGCAGTTCTTC.

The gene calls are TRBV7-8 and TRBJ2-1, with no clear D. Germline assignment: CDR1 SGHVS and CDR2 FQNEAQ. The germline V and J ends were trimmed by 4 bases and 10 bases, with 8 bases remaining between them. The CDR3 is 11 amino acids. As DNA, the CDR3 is TGTGCCAGCAGCTCCAACACCGAGCAGTTCTTC. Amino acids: CASSSNTEQFF.

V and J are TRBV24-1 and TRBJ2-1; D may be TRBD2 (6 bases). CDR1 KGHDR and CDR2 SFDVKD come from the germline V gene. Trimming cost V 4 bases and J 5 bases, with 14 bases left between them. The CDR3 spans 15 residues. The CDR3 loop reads CATSDPRDPNNEQFF. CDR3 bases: TGTGCCACCAGTGACCCGCGGGACCCGAACAATGAGCAGTTCTTC.

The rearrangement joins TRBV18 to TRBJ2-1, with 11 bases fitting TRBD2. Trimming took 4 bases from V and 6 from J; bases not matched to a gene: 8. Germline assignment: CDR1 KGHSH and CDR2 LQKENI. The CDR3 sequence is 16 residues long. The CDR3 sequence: CASSLYGTSGLNEQFF. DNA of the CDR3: TGTGCCAGCTCACTTTACGGGACTAGCGGCCTCAATGAGCAGTTCTTC.

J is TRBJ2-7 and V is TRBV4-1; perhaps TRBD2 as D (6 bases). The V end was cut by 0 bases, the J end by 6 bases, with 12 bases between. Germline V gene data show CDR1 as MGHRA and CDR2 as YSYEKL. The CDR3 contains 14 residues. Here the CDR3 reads CASSQEGTPLEQYF. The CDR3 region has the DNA TGCGCCAGCAGCCAAGAAGGGACTCCCCTCGAGCAGTACTTC.

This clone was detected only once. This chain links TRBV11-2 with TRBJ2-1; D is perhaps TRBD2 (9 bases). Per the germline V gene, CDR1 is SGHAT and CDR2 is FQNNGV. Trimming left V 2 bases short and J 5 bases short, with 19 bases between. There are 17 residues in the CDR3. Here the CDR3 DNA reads TGTGCCAGCAGCTTAATCAGGGGGCGGGAGGGGCACAATGAGCAGTTCTTC. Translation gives CASSLIRGREGHNEQFF.

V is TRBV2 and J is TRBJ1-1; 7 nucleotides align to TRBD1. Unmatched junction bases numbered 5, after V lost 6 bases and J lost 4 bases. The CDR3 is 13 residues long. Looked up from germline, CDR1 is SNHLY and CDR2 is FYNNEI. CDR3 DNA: TGTGCCAGCAGGTCCGACAGGGTCACTGAAGCTTTCTTT. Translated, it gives CASRSDRVTEAFF.

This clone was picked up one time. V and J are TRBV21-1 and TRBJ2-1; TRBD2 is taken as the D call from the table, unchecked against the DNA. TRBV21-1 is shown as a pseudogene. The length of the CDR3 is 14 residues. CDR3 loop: CASSGAGEGNEQFF. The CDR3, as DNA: TGTGCCAGCAGCGGTGCGGGGGAAGGCAATGAGCAGTTCTTC.

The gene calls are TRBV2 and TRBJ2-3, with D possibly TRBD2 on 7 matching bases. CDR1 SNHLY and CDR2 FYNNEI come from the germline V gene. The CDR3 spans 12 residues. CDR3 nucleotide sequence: TGTGCGAGGGGGGGGGCCTCGGATACGCAGTATTTT. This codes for CARGGASDTQYF. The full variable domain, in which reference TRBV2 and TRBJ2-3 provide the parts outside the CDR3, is EPEVTQTPSHQVTQMGQEVILRCVPISNHLYFYWYRQILGQKVEFLVSFYNNEISEKSEIFDDQFSVERPDGSNFTLKIRSTKLEDSAMYFCARGGASDTQYFGPGTRLTVL.

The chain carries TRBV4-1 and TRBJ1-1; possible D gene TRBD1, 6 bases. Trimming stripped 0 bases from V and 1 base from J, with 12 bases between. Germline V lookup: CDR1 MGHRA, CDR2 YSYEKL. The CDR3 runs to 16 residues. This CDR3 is CASSQDSQGSNTEAFF. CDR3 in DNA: TGCGCCAGCAGCCAAGATTCACAGGGCTCGAACACTGAAGCTTTCTTT.

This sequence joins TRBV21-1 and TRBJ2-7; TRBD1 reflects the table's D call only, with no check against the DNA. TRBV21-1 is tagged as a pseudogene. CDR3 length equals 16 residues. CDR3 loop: CASSKYTGPNRGEQYF. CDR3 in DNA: TGTGCCAGCAGCAAATACACGGGGCCAAACAGGGGCGAGCAGTACTTC.

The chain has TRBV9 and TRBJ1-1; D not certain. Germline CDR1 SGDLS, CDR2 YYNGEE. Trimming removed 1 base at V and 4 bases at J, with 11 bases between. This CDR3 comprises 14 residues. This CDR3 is CASSVFGVGTEAFF. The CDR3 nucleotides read TGTGCCAGCAGCGTATTCGGGGTGGGCACTGAAGCTTTCTTT.

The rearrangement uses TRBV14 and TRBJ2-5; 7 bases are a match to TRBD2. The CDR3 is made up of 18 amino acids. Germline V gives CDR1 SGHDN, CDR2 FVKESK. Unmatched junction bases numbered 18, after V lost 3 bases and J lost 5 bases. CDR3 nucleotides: TGTGCCAGCAGCCACCGATTTGGGGGAGGGCAGCGTGTGGAGACCCAGTACTTC. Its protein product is CASSHRFGGGQRVETQYF.

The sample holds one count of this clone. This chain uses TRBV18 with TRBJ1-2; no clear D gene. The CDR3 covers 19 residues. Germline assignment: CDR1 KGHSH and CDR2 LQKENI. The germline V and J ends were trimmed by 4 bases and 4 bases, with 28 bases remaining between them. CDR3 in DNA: TGTGCCAGCTCACATATAGATCCCTTCAGGCCTAACCCCTTCTATGGCTACACCTTC. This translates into CASSHIDPFRPNPFYGYTF.